These T cell receptor beta chains were read from a single sample in a study of CD8 T cells in Susac syndrome. Via MiXCR, TCRdb re-called the immunoSEQ multiplex PCR reads, giving one row per CDR3 protein. The repertoire holds about 130,000 distinct CDR3 sequences, 91% seen once, with 0.24% in the top ten. What was sequenced was CD8+ T cells from PBMCs. The receptor set was obtained from a human donor with multiple sclerosis. Both conserved end residues are part of each CDR3. The D gene is left open where the match is weak. Only part of the rows carry a size: once, few, many, or a class if the clone is expanded.

clone size	D gene	V gene	J gene	CDR3 DNA	CDR3 protein
NA	NA	TRBV12-3/TRBV12-4	TRBJ2-3	TGTGCCAGCAGTTTGTGGGGCGCCGGCACAGATACGCAGTATTTT	CASSLWGAGTDTQYF
NA	NA	TRBV4-1	TRBJ2-7	TGCGCCAGCAGGCCCAACCAGGGCGCCTACGAGCAGTACTTC	CASRPNQGAYEQYF
NA	TRBD2	TRBV7-6	TRBJ2-2	TGTGCCAGCAGCTCCGGGGAGAGCGGGAGTGATACCGGGGAGCTGTTTTTT	CASSSGESGSDTGELFF
NA	NA	TRBV29-1	TRBJ2-1	TGCAGCGTTGAAGATCAAGCCCAGGGAGTTGGGTTCAATGAGCAGTTCTTC	CSVEDQAQGVGFNEQFF
NA	NA	TRBV12-3/TRBV12-4	TRBJ2-1	TGTGCCAGCAGTTTAGTGGCCCTCGGGGCGCCAGATGAGCAGTTCTTC	CASSLVALGAPDEQFF
once	NA	TRBV11-3	TRBJ2-7	TGTGCCAGCTCCGCAGGCGATAACGAGCAGTACTTC	CASSAGDNEQYF
NA	TRBD2	TRBV12-3/TRBV12-4	TRBJ2-3	TGTGCCAGCAGTCAGACTAGCGAGACCCTTTACGCTAGCACAGATACGCAGTATTTT	CASSQTSETLYASTDTQYF
NA	NA	TRBV14	TRBJ2-3	TGTGCCAGCAGCCAAGCACCGGGAAGGGCAGATACGCAGTATTTT	CASSQAPGRADTQYF
NA	NA	TRBV9	TRBJ2-7	TGTGCCAGCAGTGAGGGCCTCGTCGACTACGAGCAGTACTTC	CASSEGLVDYEQYF
NA	NA	TRBV13	TRBJ1-3	TGTGCCAGCAGCTCCTACACCGAACTGAGCTCTGGAAACACCATATATTTT	CASSSYTELSSGNTIYF
few	NA	TRBV28	TRBJ2-5	TGTGCCAGCAGTTTGTCAGGACAAGAGACCCAGTACTTC	CASSLSGQETQYF
NA	TRBD1	TRBV4-1	TRBJ2-6	TGCGCCAGCAGCCAGGGACAGGGGGCGGAATCTGGGGCCAACGTCCTGACTTTC	CASSQGQGAESGANVLTF
once	NA	TRBV27	TRBJ1-5	TGTGCCAGCAGTTTCGGCAGGGATCAGCCCCAGCATTTT	CASSFGRDQPQHF
NA	NA	TRBV20-1	TRBJ2-7	TGCAGTGCTGAAGGGGATTACGAGCAGTACTTC	CSAEGDYEQYF
NA	NA	TRBV6-5	TRBJ1-5	TGTGCCAGCAGTTACTCCCGGGCGCCTACCCAGCCCCAGCATTTT	CASSYSRAPTQPQHF
NA	NA	TRBV30	TRBJ2-2	TGTGCCTGGAGTCCCTCGGGCGGGACCGGGGAGCTGTTTTTT	CAWSPSGGTGELFF
NA	NA	TRBV28	TRBJ2-5	TGTGCCAGCAGTGTAACCGGGACCTCAATAGAGACCCAGTACTTC	CASSVTGTSIETQYF
NA	TRBD1	TRBV19	TRBJ2-3	TGTGCCAGCACGAATACAGGGGCCCTCACAGATACGCAGTATTTT	CASTNTGALTDTQYF
once	TRBD2	TRBV5-1	TRBJ2-5	TGCGCCAGCAAGTCGACTAGCGGGACGGAGACCCAGTACTTC	CASKSTSGTETQYF
NA	NA	TRBV7-9	TRBJ2-3	TGTGCCAGCAGCTTAAGCGGTCTGGTGGATACGCAGTATTTT	CASSLSGLVDTQYF
NA	TRBD1	TRBV7-9	TRBJ2-7	TGTGCCAGCAGTTCACCGGGACAGGGGATCGACGAGCAGTACTTC	CASSSPGQGIDEQYF
once	NA	TRBV19	TRBJ2-3	TGTGCCAGTAGCGTGTGGACCGGGGATACGCAGTATTTT	CASSVWTGDTQYF